The sequence of this TCR beta chain was determined in a study of blood T cells in healthy people across ages. Study-wide points: The recorded TCR beta diversity per million T cells decreased in a roughly linear manner with age. Naive T cell percentage and TCR beta diversity correlated strongly.

Together with a sample-barcoded 5' primer, a J-beta primer mix was included in a second PCR lasting about 6 to 11 cycles. A 12-random-nucleotide template-switch adaptor tagged each cDNA molecule. No fewer than 2.5 million CDR3-containing paired-end reads came from each sample. TCRdb reprocessed the 5' RACE reads via MiXCR and lists one record per CDR3 protein. This sample has about a million distinct CDR3 sequences; 35% to 40% occur once, and the top ten carry around 13%. The CDR3 has 11 residues. Germline CDR1 is DFQATT and CDR2 is SNEGSKA (reference sequence). In regard to this clonotype: Its cognate antigen is unknown.

The source material was blood. The chain joins TRBV20-1 to TRBJ2-1, with D perhaps being TRBD1 or TRBD2 (6 bases each). The TCR was taken from a man aged 18 to 30 in good health. Here the CDR3 reads CSSTKMEGGFF. The CDR3, as DNA: TGCAGCAGCACCAAGATGGAGGGGGGGTTCTTC.